Below are 27 T cell receptor beta chains sequenced from a single sample in a study of beta chain features in type 1 diabetes. Study-level results: Type 1 diabetes patients showed a moderate but significant shortening of TCRB CDR3s in all four CD4+ subsets.

No cognate antigen is known for these TCRs. cDNA synthesis used the whole RNA isolate, giving expressed TCRB sequences. The method was immunoSEQ multiplex PCR; TCRdb's version includes in-frame clones alone and lacks a portion of them. The sample holds 400,000 or so clones; around 9.6% are singletons and the top ten take 0.55% to 0.75%. The sequencing sample was made of central memory CD4+ T cells from blood. Every receptor here comes from a young man with type 1 diabetes.

The rearrangement uses TRBV28 and TRBJ2-5; TRBD1 agrees at 7 bases. This CDR3 has 15 residues. Germline CDR1 reads MDHEN; CDR2 reads SYDVKM. J lost 5 bases, V lost 6 bases, and 12 bases had no gene match. The DNA for the CDR3 is TGTGCCAGCAGCTGGGCTTCGACAGGGCGGGAGACCCAGTACTTC. Protein sequence: CASSWASTGRETQYF.

This clone has more than one count but fewer than ten. The J gene is TRBJ2-6, the V gene TRBV5-1; the D is unclear. Germline V gene lookup returns CDR1 SGHRS and CDR2 YFSETQ. Trimming removed 0 bases from V and 0 bases from J, with 4 bases in between. CDR3 length: 15 residues. The CDR3 reads CASSLDPSGANVLTF. CDR3 in DNA: TGCGCCAGCAGCTTGGACCCCTCTGGGGCCAACGTCCTGACTTTC.

Here the CDR3 reads CASSYSGQSNEKLFF. Here the CDR3 DNA reads TGTGCCAGCAGTTACTCGGGACAGAGTAATGAAAAACTGTTTTTT. This sequence joins TRBV6-5 and TRBJ1-4; 7 bases align to TRBD1. In germline, CDR1 is MNHEY, CDR2 SVGAGI. V shed 0 bases and J 4 bases; nucleotides not matched to a gene: 2. CDR3 length: 15 residues.

In its sample, this clone was seen a few times. The V call is TRBV19, the J call TRBJ2-5; weak D call: TRBD2 (5 bases). V was pared by 3 bases and J by 5 bases, with 10 bases between. The CDR3 spans 13 residues. The germline CDR1 and CDR2 sequences are LNHDA and SQIVND (reference sequence). The CDR3 DNA is TGTGCCAGTAGTATTATTGGCGGGGAGACCCAGTACTTC. Its protein product is CASSIIGGETQYF.

The chain uses TRBV11-2 and TRBJ2-1; TRBD2 matches 11 bases. Unmatched junction bases numbered 2, after V lost 1 base and J lost 0 bases. The CDR3 totals 17 residues. From germline, CDR1 is SGHAT and CDR2 FQNNGV. The CDR3 region is CASSLVGLAASYNEQFF. For the CDR3, the DNA is TGTGCCAGCAGCTTAGTGGGACTAGCGGCCTCCTACAATGAGCAGTTCTTC.

This chain connects TRBV25-1 to TRBJ1-2; D is undetermined. The ends were cut back, 5 bases at V and 2 bases at J, with 15 bases in the middle. Per the germline V gene, CDR1 is MGHDK and CDR2 is SYGVNS. The CDR3 has 15 residues. CDR3 sequence reads: CASSPHLGSNYGYTF. The CDR3 DNA is TGTGCCAGCAGTCCACACTTGGGAAGCAACTATGGCTACACCTTC.

This clone has more than one count but fewer than ten. The chain links TRBV7-9 to TRBJ1-1, with D uncertain. The V end lost 5 bases, the J end lost 1 base, and 11 bases lay between the germline ends. CDR3 size: 14 residues. Germline V gene lookup returns CDR1 SEHNR and CDR2 FQNEAQ (reference sequence). As DNA, the CDR3 is TGTGCCAGCAGCCCCGGGCAGGCGAACACTGAAGCTTTCTTT. Its translation: CASSPGQANTEAFF.

Comments on this clone: Sequence at one end of the junction differs from germline and may be a read error. The genes are TRBV7-9 and TRBJ2-1; 8 nucleotides agree with TRBD2. This CDR3 contains 15 residues. The germline V gene has CDR1 SEHNR and CDR2 FQNEAQ (reference sequence). CDR3 region: CASSQAAGAVDEQFF. The DNA for the CDR3 is TGCGCCAGCAGCCAAGCAGCGGGAGCGGTTGATGAGCAGTTCTTC.

The chain links TRBV7-2 to TRBJ2-1; 13 bases align to TRBD2. The germline V gene encodes CDR1 SGHTA and CDR2 FQGNSA. V dropped 5 bases and J dropped 8; count of bases not matched to a gene: 12. CDR3 length equals 17 residues. The CDR3 protein is CASSQVTKGLAGDEQFF. The CDR3, as DNA: TGTGCCAGCAGCCAAGTTACGAAAGGACTAGCGGGAGATGAGCAGTTCTTC.

This clone was seen only a few times. The chain uses TRBV6-1 and TRBJ1-5; TRBD1 aligns across 8 bases. The CDR3 spans 14 residues. After removal of 6 bases from V and 4 bases from J, the junction contained 5 bases not matched to a gene. Germline CDR1 and CDR2: MNHNS and SASEGT. CDR3 residues: CASRDRVRNQPQHF. The CDR3, as DNA: TGTGCCAGCAGGGACAGGGTGAGGAATCAGCCCCAGCATTTT.

There are a few counts of this clone. The chain joins TRBV14 to TRBJ1-1; no definite D call. V lost 6 bases and J lost 5, with 13 bases in between. Germline loops: CDR1 SGHDN, CDR2 FVKESK. This CDR3 region has 13 residues. CDR3 in amino acids: CASSKTGWTEAFF. CDR3 DNA sequence: TGTGCCAGCAGTAAGACGGGATGGACTGAAGCTTTCTTT.

This chain connects TRBV5-1 to TRBJ1-5, with no clear D. Trimming removed 0 bases from V and 7 bases from J, with 11 bases in between. Germline V gene data show CDR1 as SGHRS and CDR2 as YFSETQ. The CDR3 has 14 amino acids. This CDR3 reads CASSLENLAQPQHF. CDR3 in DNA: TGCGCCAGCAGCTTGGAGAATTTAGCCCAGCCCCAGCATTTT.

This clone came up many times. The chain is built from TRBV27 and TRBJ2-1, with 7 bases fitting TRBD2. The ends lost 3 bases at V and 6 bases at J; junction bases unmatched: 5. CDR1 and CDR2 (germline): MNHEY, SMNVEV (reference sequence). The CDR3 totals 14 residues. The CDR3 here is CASSFGLVSNEQFF. CDR3 DNA: TGTGCCAGCAGTTTTGGACTAGTGAGCAATGAGCAGTTCTTC.

This clone was seen only a few times. V and J are TRBV6-5 and TRBJ2-7; D uncertain. Germline loops: CDR1 MNHEY, CDR2 SVGAGI. The V and J ends lost 5 bases and 2 bases respectively, with 13 bases between them. The CDR3 totals 14 residues. The CDR3 nucleotides are TGTGCCAGCAGTGACTTTCACGGAACCTACGAGCAGTACTTC. It codes for CASSDFHGTYEQYF.

This clone has only a few counts. The chain carries TRBV4-3 and TRBJ1-2; possibly TRBD1 for D (6 bases). V lost 1 base to trimming and J lost 8 bases, with 8 bases between them. CDR1 is LGHNA and CDR2 is YSLEER in the germline V gene. The CDR3 runs to 12 residues. The CDR3 nucleotides are TGCGCCAGCAGCCAAGTGAGGGGGGGCTACACCTTC. Translating it yields CASSQVRGGYTF.

This clone was seen a few times. The CDR3: CASSLRLGQGSEAFF. For the CDR3, the DNA is TGTGCCAGCAGTTTAAGGTTGGGACAGGGGTCTGAAGCTTTCTTT. This chain uses TRBV28 with TRBJ1-1; 10 nucleotides line up with TRBD1. CDR3 length: 15 residues. The V and J ends lost 2 bases and 6 bases, in that order; junction bases with no gene match: 6. Germline lookup yields CDR1 MDHEN and CDR2 SYDVKM.

This clone has a handful of counts. This chain links TRBV7-2 with TRBJ1-2; 7 nucleotides align to TRBD1. With V trimmed by 5 bases and J by 6 bases, 9 bases remained unmatched. Germline CDR1 reads SGHTA; CDR2 reads FQGNSA. This CDR3 is built from 14 residues. CDR3 nucleotides: TGTGCCAGCAGCCCCGACAGGGTTAGGGATGGCTACACCTTC. This gives the protein CASSPDRVRDGYTF.

The V and J genes are TRBV27 and TRBJ2-7, with D uncertain. This CDR3 has 11 residues. Per the germline V gene, CDR1 is MNHEY and CDR2 is SMNVEV (reference sequence). The V gene lost 4 bases and the J gene lost 6 bases, with 7 bases spanning the gap. This CDR3 is CASSSFSEQYF. CDR3 in DNA: TGTGCCAGCAGTTCTTTCTCCGAGCAGTACTTC.

The chain employs TRBV6-5 and TRBJ1-4; D perhaps matches TRBD1 (6 bases). CDR1 and CDR2 from the germline V gene are MNHEY and SVGAGI. The CDR3 has 14 residues. Trimming removed 5 bases from V and 7 bases from J, with 14 bases in between. The CDR3 DNA follows: TGTGCCAGCAGTGAAGGGGGGATTGGTGAAAAACTGTTTTTT. It is translated as CASSEGGIGEKLFF.

This chain connects TRBV6-5 to TRBJ1-1, with 8 positions matching TRBD1. Germline-derived CDR1 and CDR2 are MNHEY and SVGAGI. The junction had 8 bases not matched to a gene; V was cut back by 8 bases and J by 0 bases. CDR3 length: 15 amino acids. CDR3 residues: CASGVTGVMNTEAFF. DNA of the CDR3: TGTGCCAGCGGTGTGACAGGGGTAATGAACACTGAAGCTTTCTTT.

This clone showed up many times. The chain employs TRBV5-6 and TRBJ2-7, with 14 positions matching TRBD2. There are 15 residues in the CDR3. J gave up 3 bases and V 3 bases, and 2 bases lay outside the gene matches. Per the germline V gene, CDR1 is SGHDT and CDR2 is YYEEEE. Here the CDR3 reads CASSWGLAGDYEQYF. The CDR3 DNA reads as TGTGCCAGCAGCTGGGGACTAGCGGGAGACTACGAGCAGTACTTC.

This clone was counted a few times. The chain links TRBV27 to TRBJ2-3; weak D call: TRBD2 (5 bases). V lost 6 bases, J lost 2 bases, and 12 bases lay in between. The CDR3 has 14 amino acids. CDR1 MNHEY and CDR2 SMNVEV come from the germline V gene (reference sequence). CDR3 in DNA: TGTGCCAGCAGCTTTACGAGGGACACAGATACGCAGTATTTT. Translating it yields CASSFTRDTDTQYF.

This clone appeared a few times. The V call is TRBV5-1, the J call TRBJ1-5; D is unresolved. The CDR3 covers 14 residues. Germline CDR1 and CDR2: SGHRS and YFSETQ. The V end was cut by 4 bases, the J end by 3 bases, with 11 bases between. The chain's CDR3 is CASSDGLDNQPQHF. The DNA of the CDR3 is TGCGCCAGCAGCGATGGGCTGGACAATCAGCCCCAGCATTTT.

In this sample, this clone turned up a few times. The junction departs from the called germline gene at one end, perhaps through a read error. The chain is built from TRBV7-7 and TRBJ2-7, with D unresolved. Per germline, CDR1 SSHAT and CDR2 FNYEAQ (reference sequence). The CDR3 has 14 amino acids. The CDR3 loop is CASSPDLRSYEQYF. The CDR3 bases are TGTGCTAGCAGCCCCGACCTAAGATCTTACGAGCAGTACTTC.

This clone has only a few counts. The CDR3 DNA reads as TGTGCCAGCAGTTCTAATGACCGGACTGAAGCTTTCTTT. As protein: CASSSNDRTEAFF. The V and J genes are TRBV28 and TRBJ1-1; unclear D gene. This CDR3 contains 13 residues. The V gene lost 4 bases and the J gene lost 5 bases, with 11 bases spanning the gap. In germline, CDR1 is MDHEN, CDR2 SYDVKM. Supplemented by reference TRBV28 and TRBJ1-1, the full variable domain reads DVKVTQSSRYLVKRTGEKVFLECVQDMDHENMFWYRQDPGLGLRLIYFSYDVKMKEKGDIPEGYSVSREKKERFSLILESASTNQTSMYLCASSSNDRTEAFFGQGTRLTVV.

This clone has just a few counts. This rearrangement joins TRBV6-1 to TRBJ1-2, with D unresolved. This CDR3 has 15 residues. Per germline, CDR1 MNHNS and CDR2 SASEGT. V lost 4 bases and J 0 bases, leaving 12 bases between the germline ends. The CDR3 region is CASSAGGSSNYGYTF. CDR3 sequence (DNA): TGTGCCAGCAGTGCCGGCGGCAGTTCTAACTATGGCTACACCTTC.

The sample holds a few counts of this clone. At one of its ends the junction is not consistent with the germline gene, which may arise from a read error. CDR3 sequence reads: CAISGQGGLPEAFF. The CDR3 DNA is TGTGCCATCAGTGGACAGGGAGGGCTACCTGAAGCTTTCTTT. The chain has TRBV27 and TRBJ1-1, with TRBD1 identical over 8 bases. The CDR3 extends over 14 amino acids. The germline gives CDR1 MNHEY, CDR2 SMNVEV (reference sequence).